These 5 T cell receptor beta chains originate from one sample sequenced in a study of blood T cells in healthy people across ages. Sample-barcoded 5' priming and a J-beta primer mix drove a second PCR of about 7 to 12 cycles. TCRdb re-derived calls from the 5' RACE reads in MiXCR, one entry per CDR3 protein. Of fewer than 950,000 distinct CDR3 sequences detected, roughly 53% appear once; the ten largest clones hold about 42%. Sequenced input: blood. Receptors originate from a man at least 80 years old in good health.

This chain links TRBV10-3 with TRBJ2-5, with a possible D match to TRBD1 (7 bases). The CDR3 length is 13 residues. V was pared by 6 bases and J by 2 bases, with 10 bases between. Germline assignment: CDR1 ENHRY and CDR2 SYGVKD. In DNA form, the CDR3 reads TGTGCCATCAGGCGGGGACAGCAAGAGACCCAGTACTTC. This gives the protein CAIRRGQQETQYF.

This clonotype came up a few times. The chain carries TRBV30 and TRBJ2-7; 8 bases map to TRBD1. Per germline, CDR1 GTSNPN and CDR2 SVGIG (reference sequence). The CDR3 is made up of 17 amino acids. J lost 5 bases, V lost 3 bases, and 18 bases had no gene match. CDR3 coding DNA: TGTGCCTGGAGGGAGGGGTTCGGGAGACAGGGGTCGGACGAGCAGTACTTC. Translation gives CAWREGFGRQGSDEQYF. Supplemented by reference TRBV30 and TRBJ2-7, the full variable domain reads SQTIHQWPATLVQPVGSPLSLECTVEGTSNPNLYWYRQAAGRGLQLLFYSVGIGQISSEVPQNLSASRPQDRQFILSSKKLLLSDSGFYLCAWREGFGRQGSDEQYFGPGTRLTVT.

The V and J genes are TRBV29-1 and TRBJ2-3; D assignment may be TRBD1 or TRBD2 (5 bases each). CDR3 length: 13 residues. Germline V gene data show CDR1 as SQVTM and CDR2 as ANQGSEA. V dropped 2 bases and J dropped 14 bases, with 20 bases sitting between them. CDR3 DNA: TGCAGCGTTGAACCCCCAGGGACCTTGAGCGCGTATTTT. Amino acid sequence: CSVEPPGTLSAYF.

This clonotype came up once. The chain is built from TRBV20-1 and TRBJ2-1; 8 positions agree with TRBD2. Germline trimming cut 2 bases from V and 0 bases from J; bases unmatched to any gene: 6. CDR1 and CDR2 (germline): DFQATT, SNEGSKA (reference sequence). The CDR3 loop spans 16 amino acids. The CDR3 sequence is CSARTQTSDSYNEQFF. CDR3 bases: TGCAGTGCTAGAACCCAGACTAGCGACTCCTACAATGAGCAGTTCTTC.

V gene TRBV29-1 combines with J gene TRBJ2-3; no clear D gene. The CDR3 is made up of 15 amino acids. Germline V lookup: CDR1 SQVTM, CDR2 ANQGSEA. V was cut by 6 bases and J by 2 bases, with 18 bases left in between. CDR3 sequence: CSVVAPTGHTDTQYF. The CDR3 DNA sequence: TGCAGCGTCGTTGCCCCGACTGGGCACACAGATACGCAGTATTTT.